This T cell receptor (beta chain) is from a study of cytomegalovirus exposure and HLA in healthy donors. PCR was performed using 60 Vbeta and 13 Jbeta primers. Profiling relied on immunoSEQ multiplex PCR, and the TCRdb table lists in-frame clones only, not all of them. The sample includes roughly 100,000 clones, more than 75% of them seen just once. Whole-study findings and limits: Later examination showed HLA-associated TCR beta chains had greater clonal expansion than equally common others.

The CDR3 totals 13 residues. J was trimmed by 10 bases and V by 3 bases; bases with no gene match: 6. Looked up from germline, CDR1 is SEHNR and CDR2 is FQNEAQ (reference sequence). On this clone itself: The antigen remains unidentified.

V gene TRBV7-9 combines with J gene TRBJ1-1; 9 bases align to TRBD1. The specimen was PBMCs. The clonotype originates from a woman in her 50s in good health and CMV-seropositive. The DNA of the CDR3 is TGTGCCAGCAGCTTGTATGCACAGGGGGCAGCTTTCTTT. Its protein is CASSLYAQGAAFF.